These 31 T cell receptor beta chains were sequenced from one sample in a study of glioma-infiltrating T cells. The iRepertoire nested amplicon-rescue multiplex PCR amplified TCR alpha and beta CDR3s from RNA. TCRdb reanalysed the multiplex PCR reads using MiXCR and keeps one entry per CDR3 protein. The repertoire consists of fewer than 500,000 distinct CDR3 sequences, with approximately 42% occurring once and the leading ten covering about 12%. The sequencing sample was made of glioma tissue, nonneoplastic brain tissue, or PBMCs (not recorded which). These receptors were taken from a human donor with low-grade glioma or glioblastoma, undergoing nonglioma brain surgery, or in good health (not recorded which).

As concerns this clonotype: Because it lacks the conserved phenylalanine or tryptophan at the end, this CDR3 is likely a read error. The DNA for the CDR3 is TGTGCCAGCAGCCCGACAGGCAGCTCCTACGAGCAGTACTCC. It translates to CASSPTGSSYEQYS. The chain links TRBV7-9 to TRBJ2-7; possible D gene TRBD1, 6 bases. CDR1 is SEHNR, CDR2 FQNEAQ, per germline (reference sequence). The CDR3 is 14 amino acids. V lost 5 bases, J lost 0 bases, and 11 bases lay in between.

This clonotype was recorded many times. The chain uses TRBV27 and TRBJ2-7; TRBD2 aligns across 7 bases. Germline V gene data show CDR1 as MNHEY and CDR2 as SMNVEV (reference sequence). V lost 2 bases and J lost 5; bases outside the gene matches: 6. There are 14 residues in the CDR3. The CDR3 DNA reads as TGTGCCAGCAGTTTAGGGGGGGAACTGAACGAGCAGTACTTC. This encodes CASSLGGELNEQYF.

This clonotype has a count of ten or more. The chain recombines TRBV11-2 with TRBJ2-3; D is undetermined. V was pared by 5 bases and J by 1 base, with 10 bases between. This CDR3 is 14 amino acids long. Germline values: CDR1 SGHAT, CDR2 FQNNGV. Here the CDR3 reads CASSPSVGTDTQYF. Here the CDR3 DNA reads TGTGCCAGCAGCCCTTCGGTTGGCACAGATACGCAGTATTTT.

For this clonotype: Mismatch with germline at one junction end may stem from a read error. J is TRBJ2-1 and V is TRBV4-1; 8 bases map to TRBD1. CDR3 length: 16 amino acids. Germline values: CDR1 MGHRA, CDR2 YSYEKL. The CDR3 DNA is TGCGCCAGTAGCCACCCGGACAGGGACTCCTACAATGAGCAGTTCTTC. The encoded protein is CASSHPDRDSYNEQFF.

This clonotype was found a few times. The chain has TRBV19 and TRBJ1-5; no clear D. The CDR3 is 17 residues long. In germline, CDR1 is LNHDA, CDR2 SQIVND (reference sequence). The V and J ends lost 9 bases and 2 bases respectively, with 23 bases between them. DNA of the CDR3: TGTGCCAGCCAGTATTCTGGGTTGAGGGAGGGCAATCAGCCCCAGCATTTT. Amino acid sequence: CASQYSGLREGNQPQHF.

This clonotype was found a few times. The chain carries TRBV20-1 and TRBJ2-1, with 10 bases matching TRBD2. Germline trimming cut 3 bases from V and 4 bases from J; bases unmatched to any gene: 9. The V gene's germline CDR1 is DFQATT and CDR2 SNEGSKA (reference sequence). This CDR3 has 16 amino acids. The CDR3 DNA reads as TGCAGTGCTAGCCCCTTGGGACTAGCGTTATACAATGAGCAGTTCTTC. This gives the protein CSASPLGLALYNEQFF.

Of note for this clonotype: This may come from a read error, since a much larger clone is one base off. The chain recombines TRBV10-3 with TRBJ1-1; perhaps TRBD1 as D (5 bases). Germline CDR1 reads ENHRY; CDR2 reads SYGVKD. Trimming took off 4 bases at V and 9 bases at J, with 12 bases between the two ends. This CDR3 region has 12 residues. The CDR3 reads CAISVGQTKAFF. CDR3 DNA sequence: TGTGCCATCAGTGTGGGGCAGACCAAAGCTTTCTTT.

V gene TRBV12-3 or TRBV12-4 combines with J gene TRBJ1-6, with D perhaps TRBD1 (6 bases). V lost 5 bases and J 8 bases, leaving 19 bases between the germline ends. CDR3 length equals 16 residues. The CDR3 here is CASSPRGGAMYSPLHF. The CDR3 DNA is TGTGCCAGCAGTCCTCGGGGGGGGGCCATGTATTCACCCCTCCACTTT.

Turning to this clonotype: Given a much more abundant clone one base away, this may be a read error. Since the CDR3 does not end with the conserved phenylalanine or tryptophan, this likely comes from a read error. The V gene is TRBV2, the J gene TRBJ1-5; 10 bases align to TRBD1. V was pared by 4 bases and J by 4 bases, with 4 bases of the junction left unmatched. Germline values: CDR1 SNHLY, CDR2 FYNNEI. This CDR3 is 15 amino acids long. The CDR3 loop reads CASSGTGGTNQPQHS. CDR3 DNA sequence: TGTGCCAGCAGTGGGACAGGGGGAACTAATCAGCCCCAGCATTCT.

This chain connects TRBV28 to TRBJ2-2; D not certain. The CDR3 spans 15 residues. CDR1 and CDR2 (germline): MDHEN, SYDVKM. V gave up 3 bases and J gave up 4 bases, with 12 bases separating them. The DNA for the CDR3 is TGTGCCAGCAGTTTTTCCTGGGTCGGCACCGGGGAGCTGTTTTTT. Its protein is CASSFSWVGTGELFF.

This clonotype came up many times. This chain links TRBV20-1 with TRBJ2-3; maybe TRBD2 (6 bases). The CDR3 sequence is 16 residues long. Germline loops: CDR1 DFQATT, CDR2 SNEGSKA (reference sequence). V shed 1 base and J shed 4 bases, with 18 bases lying between them. The CDR3 nucleotides read TGCAGTGCTAGAGGAAGACGGGGGAGCGTCCCAGATACGCAGTATTTT. Amino acids: CSARGRRGSVPDTQYF.

Concerning this clonotype itself: A much larger clone differs by one base, so this may be a read error. The chain has TRBV27 and TRBJ1-1; no firm D call. The ends were cut back, 3 bases at V and 1 base at J, with 9 bases in the middle. The CDR3 loop spans 14 amino acids. CDR1 is MNHEY, CDR2 SMNVEV, per germline (reference sequence). The CDR3 DNA follows: TGTGCCAGCAGTTTCCGGATGGAGAACACTGAAGCTTTCTTT. This gives the protein CASSFRMENTEAFF.

This clonotype was seen only a few times. The chain is built from TRBV20-1 and TRBJ1-5; 7 bases line up with TRBD1. The CDR3 runs 14 residues. Germline CDR1 DFQATT, CDR2 SNEGSKA (reference sequence). V lost 6 bases and J lost 3; bases outside the gene matches: 8. CDR3: CSAPPGQNNQPQHF. The CDR3 region has the DNA TGCAGTGCCCCCCCGGGACAGAACAATCAGCCCCAGCATTTT.

This clonotype appeared many times. The chain joins TRBV27 to TRBJ1-1; D is ambiguous. Germline V CDR1 and CDR2: MNHEY, SMNVEV (reference sequence). V was shortened by 2 bases and J by 2 bases, with 12 bases between the two germline ends. CDR3 length: 15 residues. As DNA, the CDR3 is TGTGCCAGCAGTTTACAGGCAGCCTCTAACACTGAAGCTTTCTTT. It encodes CASSLQAASNTEAFF.

V gene TRBV4-2 combines with J gene TRBJ2-7; D unclear. Germline V lookup: CDR1 LGHNA, CDR2 YNFKEQ. V was trimmed by 5 bases and J by 2 bases, leaving 16 bases between them. The CDR3 consists of 15 residues. The chain's CDR3 is CASSLGRLQAYEQYF. For the CDR3, the DNA is TGTGCCAGCAGCTTAGGCAGATTGCAGGCCTACGAGCAGTACTTC.

This chain connects TRBV29-1 to TRBJ2-1; TRBD2 matches 7 bases. Trimming took 3 bases from V and 4 from J; bases not matched to a gene: 6. Per the germline V gene, CDR1 is SQVTM and CDR2 is ANQGSEA. The CDR3 is 14 amino acids. DNA of the CDR3: TGCAGCGTTGAGGATCTAGCGGAGTACAATGAGCAGTTCTTC. It is translated as CSVEDLAEYNEQFF.

In this sample, this clonotype turned up a few times. The CDR3 DNA reads TGTGCCAGCAGTCCTCCAAGGGGGAGGTCCTACCTTCGGGACGAGCAGTACTTC. Translation gives CASSPPRGRSYLRDEQYF. The chain has TRBV6-2 or TRBV6-3 and TRBJ2-7; D is perhaps TRBD1 or TRBD2 (6 bases each). The germline CDR1 and CDR2 sequences are MNHEY and SVGEGT. The ends were cut back, 5 bases at V and 5 bases at J, with 28 bases in the middle. The CDR3 covers 18 residues.

This clonotype came up once. The chain combines TRBV3-1 with TRBJ1-1; TRBD1 agrees at 8 bases. The CDR3 extends over 16 amino acids. Trimming took 4 bases from V and 6 from J; bases not matched to a gene: 13. CDR1 LGHDT and CDR2 YNNKEL come from the germline V gene (reference sequence). The CDR3 bases are TGTGCCAGCAGCCGACTGATATTGGACAGGGTAGCTGAAGCTTTCTTT. As protein: CASSRLILDRVAEAFF.

This clonotype was recorded many times. The V and J genes are TRBV2 and TRBJ1-1; no clear D. The CDR3 contains 12 residues. Trimming cost V 4 bases and J 1 base, with 4 bases left between them. CDR1 is SNHLY and CDR2 is FYNNEI in the germline V gene. CDR3 bases: TGTGCCAGCAGTGCTCCGAACACTGAAGCTTTCTTT. Protein sequence: CASSAPNTEAFF.

The chain uses TRBV20-1 and TRBJ1-5, with D unresolved. The CDR3 is made up of 13 amino acids. Trimming left V 5 bases short and J 2 bases short, with 10 bases between. From germline, CDR1 is DFQATT and CDR2 SNEGSKA (reference sequence). CDR3 sequence: CSALLARNQPQHF. In DNA form, the CDR3 reads TGCAGTGCTCTTTTAGCCCGCAATCAGCCCCAGCATTTT.

V gene TRBV2 combines with J gene TRBJ2-2; D is tentatively TRBD1 or TRBD2 (5 bases each). Germline loops: CDR1 SNHLY, CDR2 FYNNEI. This CDR3 spans 14 amino acids. V lost 0 bases to trimming and J lost 6 bases, with 8 bases between them. CDR3: CASSEAGVAGELFF. CDR3 coding DNA: TGTGCCAGCAGTGAAGCGGGGGTGGCCGGGGAGCTGTTTTTT.

This clonotype was seen at least ten times. The chain recombines TRBV20-1 with TRBJ2-1; D is undetermined. CDR3 size: 12 residues. Trimming shortened V by 5 bases and J by 0 bases, and 5 bases separated the two germline ends. Germline values: CDR1 DFQATT, CDR2 SNEGSKA (reference sequence). This CDR3 is CSAPNSYNEQFF. CDR3 DNA sequence: TGCAGTGCTCCTAACTCCTACAATGAGCAGTTCTTC.

As for this clonotype: The conserved closing phenylalanine or tryptophan is absent in this CDR3, likely reflecting a read error. It is unclear where the CDR3 begins or ends on the DNA, so no DNA is shown, and the CDR3 is as TCRdb lists it. J is TRBJ1-2 and V is TRBV28; TRBD1 is the table's D call, not checked against the DNA. In germline, CDR1 is MDHEN, CDR2 SYDVKM. The CDR3 has 13 amino acids, counting both end residues. The CDR3 region is CASSPSGTESRRL.

The rearrangement joins TRBV19 to TRBJ2-2, with D possibly being TRBD2 (5 bases). This CDR3 spans 12 amino acids. CDR1 is LNHDA, CDR2 SQIVND, per germline (reference sequence). V was clipped by 3 bases and J by 6 bases, with 5 bases between them. The CDR3 region is CASSMGAGELFF. In nucleotides, the CDR3 is TGTGCCAGTAGTATGGGAGCCGGGGAGCTGTTTTTT. The complete variable domain, with remaining parts taken from reference TRBV19 and TRBJ2-2, reads DGGITQSPKYLFRKEGQNVTLSCEQNLNHDAMYWYRQDPGQGLRLIYYSQIVNDFQKGDIAEGYSVSREKKESFPLTVTSAQKNPTAFYLCASSMGAGELFFGEGSRLTVL.

The table lists this clonotype with a few counts. The V call is TRBV20-1, the J call TRBJ1-1; D ambiguous. This CDR3 has 13 amino acids. V was pared by 3 bases and J by 4 bases, with 12 bases between. Germline V CDR1 and CDR2: DFQATT, SNEGSKA (reference sequence). The CDR3 protein is CSASRLLSTEAFF. The CDR3 bases are TGCAGTGCTAGTCGCCTCCTGAGCACTGAAGCTTTCTTT.

This clonotype was observed a few times. The chain recombines TRBV20-1 with TRBJ1-5; 7 positions match TRBD1. V trimming: 6 bases; J trimming: 5 bases; junction bases outside the gene matches: 7. The CDR3 runs 13 residues. The V gene's germline CDR1 is DFQATT and CDR2 SNEGSKA (reference sequence). The CDR3 sequence is CSAKGAADQPQHF. CDR3 nucleotides: TGCAGTGCCAAGGGGGCAGCGGATCAGCCCCAGCATTTT.

This chain links TRBV29-1 with TRBJ2-3; D is unclear. Trimming shortened V by 4 bases and J by 8 bases, and 10 bases separated the two germline ends. This CDR3 spans 11 amino acids. CDR1 and CDR2 from the germline V gene are SQVTM and ANQGSEA. CDR3 loop: CSVGDFFTQYF. In nucleotides, the CDR3 is TGCAGCGTTGGAGACTTTTTTACGCAGTATTTT.

For this clonotype: Relative to the germline gene, one junction end is altered; a read error may explain this. The rearrangement uses TRBV28 and TRBJ1-5; no definite D call. The CDR3 covers 12 residues. Germline V gene lookup returns CDR1 MDHEN and CDR2 SYDVKM. The CDR3 bases are TGTGCCAGCAGCCCGAGCAATCAGTCCCAGCATTTT. This translates into CASSPSNQSQHF.

The V call is TRBV10-3, the J call TRBJ2-1, with 11 bases that match TRBD2. V was clipped by 3 bases and J by 1 base; unmatched bases: 5. CDR1 is ENHRY, CDR2 SYGVKD, per germline. CDR3 length: 17 amino acids. CDR3 DNA: TGTGCCATCAGTGAAGGGACTAGCGGTCTTTCCTACAATGAGCAGTTCTTC. Protein: CAISEGTSGLSYNEQFF.

The genes are TRBV28 and TRBJ2-1; 8 bases fit TRBD1. The CDR3 is made up of 16 amino acids. The V gene's germline CDR1 is MDHEN and CDR2 SYDVKM. V trimming: 3 bases; J trimming: 3 bases; junction bases outside the gene matches: 7. As DNA, the CDR3 is TGTGCCAGCAGTTTGGGCCCCGGGACAGGCTACAATGAGCAGTTCTTC. This gives the protein CASSLGPGTGYNEQFF.

This clonotype came up many times. This chain links TRBV20-1 with TRBJ2-7; the D gene is possibly TRBD1 (5 bases). Between the trimmed V and J ends, which lost 0 bases and 5 bases, there was a span of 14 bases. In germline, CDR1 is DFQATT, CDR2 SNEGSKA (reference sequence). This CDR3 is 14 amino acids long. The CDR3 is CSARDQGSWDEQYF. The CDR3 nucleotides read TGCAGTGCTAGAGATCAGGGTAGCTGGGACGAGCAGTACTTC.